The present T cell receptor (beta chain) was sequenced within a study of OX40 agonist ivuxolimab in advanced cancers. Background on the study: Every 2 weeks, patients received ivuxolimab intravenously, dosed at 0.01 to 10 mg/kg. Study-level findings and limits: Partly responding patients at 0.1-3.0 mg/kg showed some of the smallest clonal expansion.

Note on this clone: Its cognate antigen is unknown.

Patients with a history of autoimmune disease or on systemic immunosuppression were excluded. Some clones are missing from TCRdb's copy, which holds only in-frame ones; the method was immunoSEQ multiplex PCR. The sample lists some 74,000 clones; around 90% were seen once. Germline V CDR1 and CDR2: MNHEY, SVGAGI. The V end lost 0 bases, the J end lost 2 bases, and 10 bases lay between the germline ends. The CDR3 extends over 15 amino acids. Source: CD4+ or CD8+ T cells sorted from blood, taken in a trial of the OX40 agonist ivuxolimab. The V gene is TRBV6-5, the J gene TRBJ2-5, with D perhaps given as TRBD1 or TRBD2 (5 bases each). The sequence came from an adult with an advanced solid tumor such as melanoma, head and neck, liver or kidney cancer. Here the CDR3 reads CASSYSGGSQETQYF. The CDR3 region has the DNA TGTGCCAGCAGTTACTCTGGGGGATCGCAAGAGACCCAGTACTTC.